A selection of T cell receptor beta chains follows, all from one sample in a study of PD-1 blockade in classical Hodgkin lymphoma. Assay used: immunoSEQ multiplex PCR; TCRdb lists only in-frame clones, some missing. The sample contains 75,000 to 100,000 clones, 81% of which appear only once. The material was peripheral blood mononuclear cells (PBMCs), obtained before the second cycle of nivolumab. The source is a human donor with classical Hodgkin lymphoma. Each CDR3 is given with its conserved first and last residue. A D gene is named only where the DNA matches it firmly. Clone size, where shown, is once, few, many, or a class for clones that have expanded.

d_call clone_size j_call v_call cdr3_length cdr3_aa cdr3_nt
TRBD1 NA TRBJ1-1 TRBV18 14 CASSTTGGDTEAFF TGTGCCAGCTCCACGACAGGGGGCGACACTGAAGCTTTCTTT
NA NA TRBJ2-3 TRBV29-1 15 CSVCPSTEATDTQYF TGCAGCGTCTGCCCTTCCACCGAAGCTACAGATACGCAGTATTTT
NA NA TRBJ2-1 TRBV11-2 16 CASSRDLLSSYNEQFF TGTGCCAGCAGCCGGGACCTCCTGAGCTCCTACAATGAGCAGTTCTTC
TRBD1 NA TRBJ1-5 TRBV4-2 17 CASSQGGTGGLVQPQHF TGTGCCAGCAGCCAAGGCGGGACAGGGGGCCTAGTTCAGCCCCAGCATTTT
TRBD2 NA TRBJ2-1 TRBV19 18 CASSIRPQLAGVEHEQFF TGTGCCAGTAGTATCCGACCCCAACTAGCGGGAGTCGAACATGAGCAGTTCTTC
NA NA TRBJ1-5 TRBV5-8 13 CASSLSQDQPQHF TGTGCCAGCAGCTTAAGTCAGGATCAGCCCCAGCATTTT
NA NA TRBJ2-7 TRBV10-3 12 CAISEEASRQYF TGTGCCATCAGTGAAGAAGCTTCCCGGCAGTACTTC
NA NA TRBJ1-4 TRBV5-8 15 CASSLRGPANEKLFF TGTGCCAGCAGCCTTAGGGGACCAGCTAATGAAAAACTGTTTTTT
TRBD1 NA TRBJ1-2 TRBV28 15 CASTRTGGFGGGYTF TGTGCCAGCACTCGGACAGGGGGATTCGGGGGAGGCTACACCTTC
NA NA TRBJ2-7 TRBV5-8 15 CASSWGSPLGSEQYF TGTGCCAGCAGCTGGGGGTCGCCCTTAGGCAGCGAGCAGTACTTC
NA once TRBJ1-1 TRBV2 13 CASRSQGNTEAFF TGTGCCAGCAGATCACAGGGGAACACTGAAGCTTTCTTT
NA NA TRBJ1-2 TRBV7-9 12 CASSLEQRGYTF TGTGCCAGCAGCTTAGAACAGCGGGGATACACCTTC
TRBD1 NA TRBJ1-2 TRBV7-6 13 CASSLDREGGYTF TGTGCCAGCAGCTTGGACAGGGAAGGTGGCTACACCTTC
NA NA TRBJ1-1 TRBV10-3 15 CAISESSRENTEAFF TGTGCCATCAGTGAGTCAAGCCGGGAGAACACTGAAGCTTTCTTT
NA NA TRBJ1-1 TRBV21-1 16 CASSSRDRCRNTEAFF TGTGCCAGCAGCAGCCGGGACAGGTGCCGGAACACTGAAGCTTTCTTT
NA NA TRBJ1-4 TRBV2 13 CATAQEANEKLFF TGTGCCACCGCACAGGAGGCGAATGAAAAACTGTTTTTT
TRBD2 NA TRBJ2-2 TRBV7-2 18 CASSLKGLAGASFGELFF TGTGCCAGCAGCTTAAAGGGGCTAGCGGGAGCTTCGTTCGGGGAGCTGTTTTTT
TRBD1 few TRBJ1-2 TRBV28 14 CASSSATGPYGYTF TGTGCCAGCAGTTCAGCGACAGGGCCGTATGGCTACACCTTC
NA NA TRBJ1-5 TRBV6-6 14 CASRTQGTDQPQHF TGTGCCAGCAGAACACAGGGAACCGATCAGCCCCAGCATTTT
NA NA TRBJ1-1 TRBV30 15 CAWSGGGVRNTEAFF TGTGCCTGGAGTGGCGGAGGGGTCAGGAACACTGAAGCTTTCTTT
TRBD2 NA TRBJ2-3 TRBV9 16 CASSVGGRDRTDTQYF TGTGCCAGCAGCGTGGGCGGGAGGGATCGCACAGATACGCAGTATTTT
TRBD1 NA TRBJ2-2 TRBV25-1 18 CASRPAQPGQGNTGELFF TGTGCCAGCAGACCCGCCCAACCGGGACAGGGAAATACCGGGGAGCTGTTTTTT
NA few TRBJ2-1 TRBV11-3 14 CASSPDYANNEQFF TGTGCCAGCAGCCCCGACTACGCGAACAATGAGCAGTTCTTC
NA NA TRBJ1-2 TRBV25-1 14 CASSEGGPRIGYTF TGTGCCAGCAGTGAGGGGGGGCCTCGGATAGGCTACACCTTC
TRBD2 NA TRBJ2-2 TRBV18 13 CASSPPSGGELFF TGTGCCAGCTCACCGCCTAGCGGGGGGGAGCTGTTTTTT
NA NA TRBJ2-7 TRBV9 16 CASSASQTGSSYEQYF TGTGCCAGCAGCGCCTCCCAGACGGGTAGCTCCTACGAGCAGTACTTC
TRBD1 NA TRBJ1-1 TRBV19 15 CASSRTGGGNTEAFF TGTGCCAGTAGTCGGACAGGGGGCGGGAACACTGAAGCTTTCTTT
TRBD2 NA TRBJ2-7 TRBV6-1 15 CASRPKRGSSYEQYF TGTGCCAGCAGGCCAAAGCGGGGGAGCTCCTACGAGCAGTACTTC
TRBD2 NA TRBJ2-1 TRBV10-3 14 CAISSGRAYNEQFF TGTGCCATCAGTAGCGGGAGGGCCTACAATGAGCAGTTCTTC
TRBD1 NA TRBJ1-4 TRBV5-6 14 CASSRETGGEKLFF TGTGCCAGCAGCCGGGAGACAGGGGGTGAAAAACTGTTTTTT
TRBD2 NA TRBJ2-3 TRBV5-1 15 CASSSSGTRGDTQYF TGCGCCAGCAGCTCATCCGGGACTAGGGGGGATACGCAGTATTTT
NA NA TRBJ2-5 TRBV6-6 15 CASSYLGSIQETQYF TGTGCCAGCAGTTATTTGGGCAGCATCCAAGAGACCCAGTACTTC
NA NA TRBJ2-2 TRBV7-2 17 CASSSFPGLGFTGELFF TGTGCCAGCAGCTCTTTTCCGGGTCTAGGATTCACCGGGGAGCTGTTTTTT
NA few TRBJ2-7 TRBV7-2 16 CASSLVTGPSSYEQYF TGTGCCAGCAGCTTAGTCACGGGGCCCAGCTCCTACGAGCAGTACTTC
TRBD2 NA TRBJ2-7 TRBV5-6 12 CASTVGGDEQYF TGTGCCAGCACCGTTGGGGGGGACGAGCAGTACTTC
TRBD2 NA TRBJ2-1 TRBV6-4 13 CASSASLAGEQFF TGTGCCAGCAGTGCTTCTCTAGCGGGTGAGCAGTTCTTC
TRBD2 once TRBJ2-5 TRBV6-5 14 CASSELAGGETQYF TGTGCCAGCAGTGAACTAGCGGGAGGAGAGACCCAGTACTTC
NA NA TRBJ2-2 TRBV6-5 14 CASGRDGETGELFF TGTGCCAGCGGGCGGGATGGGGAAACCGGGGAGCTGTTTTTT
NA once TRBJ2-1 TRBV11-2 14 CASRITSLLNEQFF TGTGCCAGCCGCATTACCTCGCTCCTCAATGAGCAGTTCTTC
NA few TRBJ1-1 TRBV19 13 CASSIDRATEAFF TGTGCCAGTAGTATAGACAGGGCCACTGAAGCTTTCTTT
TRBD2 NA TRBJ2-1 TRBV5-4 16 CASSLGGLAGGNEQFF TGTGCCAGCAGCTTGGGGGGACTAGCGGGAGGGAATGAGCAGTTCTTC
TRBD1 NA TRBJ2-7 TRBV9 15 CASSVGGQVVYEQYF TGTGCCAGCAGCGTAGGAGGACAGGTAGTTTACGAGCAGTACTTC
TRBD2 NA TRBJ2-2 TRBV15 16 CATSRDPAGGTGELFF TGTGCCACCAGCAGAGATCCAGCGGGAGGGACCGGGGAGCTGTTTTTT
TRBD1 NA TRBJ2-1 TRBV9 16 CASSGGPPTGESEQFF TGTGCCAGCAGCGGCGGCCCCCCTACAGGGGAGAGTGAGCAGTTCTTC
NA NA TRBJ2-7 TRBV11-1 15 CASSLAAGRTYEQYF TGTGCCAGCAGCTTAGCGGCCGGCAGAACCTACGAGCAGTACTTC
TRBD2 NA TRBJ2-1 TRBV23-1 21 CASSLKRGTSGPLLSYNEQFF TGCGCCAGCAGTCTAAAAAGGGGGACTAGCGGCCCCCTCCTCTCCTACAATGAGCAGTTCTTC
NA NA TRBJ2-7 TRBV19 13 CASSYLGSSEQYF TGTGCCAGTAGTTACCTGGGGTCTAGCGAGCAGTACTTC
TRBD2 NA TRBJ2-2 TRBV4-1 18 CASSQETLAGGPVGELFF TGCGCCAGCAGCCAAGAGACCCTAGCGGGAGGGCCGGTCGGGGAGCTGTTTTTT
NA NA TRBJ2-1 TRBV10-3 16 CAIRGALGGAIDEQFF TGTGCCATCAGGGGGGCACTAGGGGGAGCTATAGATGAGCAGTTCTTC
TRBD1 NA TRBJ2-2 TRBV5-1 15 CASSRDSSFTGELFF TGCGCCAGCAGCCGGGACAGCTCCTTCACCGGGGAGCTGTTTTTT
NA NA TRBJ2-7 TRBV18 13 CASSPSASYEQYF TGTGCCAGCTCACCTAGCGCCAGCTACGAGCAGTACTTC
TRBD2 NA TRBJ2-7 TRBV5-4 15 CASSLNGGRPHEQYF TGTGCCAGCAGCTTGAATGGCGGGAGGCCTCACGAGCAGTACTTC
NA NA TRBJ2-3 TRBV6-6 12 CASSYSLNTQYF TGTGCCAGCAGTTACTCTTTGAATACGCAGTATTTT
NA NA TRBJ1-1 TRBV29-1 14 CSVREGTLNTEAFF TGCAGCGTTCGTGAGGGAACCCTGAACACTGAAGCTTTCTTT